This T cell receptor (beta chain) is from a study of T-cell reconstitution after alpha-beta-depleted transplantation in children. A note on this clonotype: Antigen unknown.

Germline V lookup: CDR1 LNHDA, CDR2 SQIVND (reference sequence). This CDR3 region has 15 residues. The V end was cut by 8 bases, the J end by 3 bases, with 17 bases between. TCRbeta library construction was performed incorporating unique molecular identifiers. TCRdb fed the PCR reads into MiXCR, producing one record per CDR3 protein. The data show about 120,000 distinct CDR3 sequences, 10% seen once. Overall study findings and caveats: Day-60 TCRbeta diversity that was high in some patients was derived from surviving recipient T cells and thymic progenitors.

The sequencing used PBMCs, collected before TCRalphabeta/CD19-depleted stem cell transplant. This chain joins TRBV19 and TRBJ1-5; tentatively, D is TRBD1 (5 bases). The receptor's source is a boy under 10 years old with acute lymphoblastic leukemia, due to receive a stem cell transplant. The CDR3 region has the DNA TGTGCCAGTGGAAGACGGGGCGAGACCAATCAGCCCCAGCATTTT. It specifies CASGRRGETNQPQHF.